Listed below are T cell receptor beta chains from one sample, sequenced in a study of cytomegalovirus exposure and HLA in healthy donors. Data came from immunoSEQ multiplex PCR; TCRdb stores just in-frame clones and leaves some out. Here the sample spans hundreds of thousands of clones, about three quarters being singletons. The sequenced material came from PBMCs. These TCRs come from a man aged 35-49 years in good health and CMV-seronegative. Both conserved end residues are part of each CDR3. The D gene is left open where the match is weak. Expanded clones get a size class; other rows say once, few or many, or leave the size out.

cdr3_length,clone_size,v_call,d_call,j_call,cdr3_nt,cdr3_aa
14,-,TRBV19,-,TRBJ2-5,TGTGCCAGTAGTTCGTGGAGGGGGCCAGAGACCCAGTACTTC,CASSSWRGPETQYF
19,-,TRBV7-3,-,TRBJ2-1,TGTGCCAGCAGCTTAAACGGGATACGGAGGGCCATTTCCTACAATGAGCAGTTCTTC,CASSLNGIRRAISYNEQFF
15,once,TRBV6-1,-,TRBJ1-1,TGTGCCAGCAGTGAAGTGGGGGCCATGAACACTGAAGCTTTCTTT,CASSEVGAMNTEAFF
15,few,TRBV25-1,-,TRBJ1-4,TGTGCCAGCAGTGAATTGGGCAGGGTTGGTGAAAAACTGTTTTTT,CASSELGRVGEKLFF
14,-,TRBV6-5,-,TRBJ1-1,TGTGCCAGCAGTGCCCGTAGTCCGAACACTGAAGCTTTCTTT,CASSARSPNTEAFF
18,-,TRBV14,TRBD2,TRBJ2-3,TGTGCCAGCAGCCCCGGACTAGCGGGGGGCCCTCTCACAGATACGCAGTATTTT,CASSPGLAGGPLTDTQYF
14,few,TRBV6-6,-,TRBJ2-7,TGTGCCAGCAGTTCGGGACTGCTACCTAGCGAGCAGTACTTC,CASSSGLLPSEQYF
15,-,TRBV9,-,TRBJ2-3,TGTGCCAGCAGCGTCAGGGGTTTGAGGACAGATACGCAGTATTTT,CASSVRGLRTDTQYF
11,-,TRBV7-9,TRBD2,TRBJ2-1,TGTGCCAGCAAAGCGGGGCGTGAGCAGTTCTTC,CASKAGREQFF
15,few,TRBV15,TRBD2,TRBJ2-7,TGTGCCACCAGCAGGCAGCGGGGGGGCTCCTACGAGCAGTACTTC,CATSRQRGGSYEQYF
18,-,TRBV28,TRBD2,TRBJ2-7,TGTGCCAGCAGGGCCCCTGCCGGGACTAGCTTCCGGGGCTACGAGCAGTACTTC,CASRAPAGTSFRGYEQYF
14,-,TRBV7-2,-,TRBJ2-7,TGTGCCAGCAGCTTGAGCAGAGACTACTACGAGCAGTACTTC,CASSLSRDYYEQYF
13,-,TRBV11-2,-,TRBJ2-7,TGTGCCAGCAGCTTTTCTACCGATTACGAGCAGTACTTC,CASSFSTDYEQYF
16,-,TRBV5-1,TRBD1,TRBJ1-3,TGCGCCAGCAGTTCCGAGGGACAGGGGAGGGGAAACACCATATATTTT,CASSSEGQGRGNTIYF
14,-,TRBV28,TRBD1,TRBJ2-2,TGTGCCGGTACTACAGGGGCAGGCACCGGGGAGCTGTTTTTT,CAGTTGAGTGELFF
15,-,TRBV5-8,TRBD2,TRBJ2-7,TGTGCCAGCAGCTCGGCGGGGGGTCGCTCCTACGAGCAGTACTTC,CASSSAGGRSYEQYF
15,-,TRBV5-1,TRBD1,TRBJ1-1,TGCGCCAGTAAACAGGGGGCGACTGTGAACACTGAAGCTTTCTTT,CASKQGATVNTEAFF
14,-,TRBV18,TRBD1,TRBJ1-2,TGTGCCAGCTCACCAGGACAGGGGGCGGTAGGCTACACCTTC,CASSPGQGAVGYTF
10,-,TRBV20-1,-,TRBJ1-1,TGCAGTGCTAGGAACAGGGAAGCTTTCTTT,CSARNREAFF
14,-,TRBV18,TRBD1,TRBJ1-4,TGTGCCAGCTCACCCAGTAGGGGGCGAGAAAAACTGTTTTTT,CASSPSRGREKLFF
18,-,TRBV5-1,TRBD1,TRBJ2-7,TGCGCCAGCAGCTGGGACAGGGTTGGCCTCCTTAGTACCTACGAGCAGTACTTC,CASSWDRVGLLSTYEQYF
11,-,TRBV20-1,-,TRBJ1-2,TGCAGTGCCCGACTGGAGGGCGGCTACACCTTC,CSARLEGGYTF
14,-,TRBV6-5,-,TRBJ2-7,TGTGCCAGCAGTCCCCGGACACCTTGGGACGAGCAGTACTTC,CASSPRTPWDEQYF
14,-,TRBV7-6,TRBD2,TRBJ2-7,TGTGCCAGCAGCGCCGGGGAGGGAATGTACGAGCAGTACTTC,CASSAGEGMYEQYF
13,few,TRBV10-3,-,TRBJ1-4,TGTGCCACCAGAGGGGCAATAAATGAAAAACTGTTTTTT,CATRGAINEKLFF
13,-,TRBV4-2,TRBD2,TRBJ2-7,TGTGCCAGCAGCCCCGGACTAGCAGACGAGCAGTACTTC,CASSPGLADEQYF